This is a list of T cell receptor beta chains from one sample in a study of blood T cell repertoires in COVID-19. Clones were sequenced by immunoSEQ multiplex PCR, and TCRdb holds only the in-frame ones, with some missing. The data show approximately 200,000 clones, 85% to 90% seen once. Sequenced sample: PBMCs or T cells enriched from blood (not recorded which). The receptors derive from a woman between 40 and 50 years old with acute COVID-19. Each CDR3 is given with its conserved first and last residue. The D gene is left open where the match is weak. Not all rows give a size; the values are once, few, many and, for expanded clones, a class.

>TRBV6-6|TRBJ2-2|15|.|TRBD1
TGTGCCAGCAGTCCCGGGACAGGGAACACCGGGGAGCTGTTTTTT
CASSPGTGNTGELFF
>TRBV5-1|TRBJ2-3|21|.|TRBD2
TGCGCCAGCAGCCCCCACAAACCACCGGGACTAGCGGGAGGGCCTGCAGATACGCAGTATTTT
CASSPHKPPGLAGGPADTQYF
>TRBV19|TRBJ2-3|14|.|.
TGTGCCACTAGTGGGGCCGGGTGGACAGATACGCAGTATTTT
CATSGAGWTDTQYF
>TRBV4-1|TRBJ1-1|17|.|.
TGCGCCAGCAGCCAAGTATCTCAGGCGGCAGGGAGGCCTGAAGCTTTCTTT
CASSQVSQAAGRPEAFF
>TRBV28|TRBJ1-5|16|.|TRBD1
TGTGCCAGCAGTCAACAGGGGACTTATAGCAATCAGCCCCAGCATTTT
CASSQQGTYSNQPQHF
>TRBV12-3/TRBV12-4|TRBJ1-1|13|.|.
TGTGCCAGCAACAGAGACGGATACACTGAAGCTTTCTTT
CASNRDGYTEAFF
>TRBV25-1|TRBJ2-3|16|.|.
TGTGCCAGCAGTGAACAGAGGGTATTCGGAACAGATACGCAGTATTTT
CASSEQRVFGTDTQYF
>TRBV4-1|TRBJ2-1|19|.|.
TGCGCCAGCAGCCAAGCCCCCCCCGGAGCCGTAAGCTCCTACAATGAGCAGTTCTTC
CASSQAPPGAVSSYNEQFF
>TRBV25-1|TRBJ1-2|16|.|.
TGTGCCAGCAGTGGGGGGAAGGGGGGGGCCGTCTATGGCTACACCTTC
CASSGGKGGAVYGYTF
>TRBV6-2/TRBV6-3|TRBJ1-5|14|.|.
TGTGCCAGCAGTTACGGGGTCAGGGGAGAGCCCCAGCATTTT
CASSYGVRGEPQHF
>TRBV5-4|TRBJ2-1|16|.|.
TGTGCCAGCAGCTTGGGTGGCGGGCTGGCCTACAATGAGCAGTTCTTC
CASSLGGGLAYNEQFF
>TRBV5-6|TRBJ2-7|13|.|TRBD1
TGTGCCAGCAGCTTGGGACAGGGAAGCGAGCAGTACTTC
CASSLGQGSEQYF
>TRBV28|TRBJ1-5|14|.|.
TGTGCCAGCACCCTACAGGGTAACAATCAGCCCCAGCATTTT
CASTLQGNNQPQHF
>TRBV6-1|TRBJ2-1|12|.|.
TGTGCCAGCAGTGAACTGGCATCGGAGCAGTTCTTC
CASSELASEQFF
>TRBV5-1|TRBJ2-7|15|few|TRBD2
TGCGCCAGCAGCAACACCGGGACTAGCTCCTACGAGCAGTACTTC
CASSNTGTSSYEQYF
>TRBV7-9|TRBJ2-2|16|.|TRBD2
TGTGCCAGCAGCCCCCGGACTAGCGCGAACACCGGGGAGCTGTTTTTT
CASSPRTSANTGELFF
>TRBV29-1|TRBJ2-2|13|.|TRBD2
TGCAGCGTTGGGCCTCGGGGGGCCGGGGAGCTGTTTTTT
CSVGPRGAGELFF
>TRBV2|TRBJ2-3|16|few|TRBD2
TGTGCCAGCAGTGTACTAGCGGGGGGGCTCACAGATACGCAGTATTTT
CASSVLAGGLTDTQYF
>TRBV4-1|TRBJ2-1|15|.|TRBD2
TGCGCCAGCAGCCAAGATGGTGGGACTAGACGTGAGCAGTTCTTC
CASSQDGGTRREQFF
>TRBV5-1|TRBJ2-1|13|.|.
TGCGCCAGCAGCTTGAGGGCTAGCCATGAGCAGTTCTTC
CASSLRASHEQFF
>TRBV30|TRBJ1-3|16|.|.
TGTGCCTGGAGTTTGAGGGCAGCTGTCTCTGGAAACACCATATATTTT
CAWSLRAAVSGNTIYF
>TRBV28|TRBJ1-4|14|.|.
TGTGCCAGCAGTTTACTTCGGACAATGAGCGAACTGTTTTTT
CASSLLRTMSELFF
>TRBV4-2|TRBJ1-4|14|once|.
TGTGCCAGCGAAGGTCGTTTAGCAAAGGAAAAACTGTTTTTT
CASEGRLAKEKLFF
>TRBV7-2|TRBJ2-2|15|once|TRBD2
TGTGCCAGCAGCAAGAGCGGGACGAACACCGGGGAGCTGTTTTTT
CASSKSGTNTGELFF
>TRBV5-1|TRBJ1-4|14|once|.
TGCGCCAGCAGCTCCGACACGGCTTTGGAAAAACTGTTTTTT
CASSSDTALEKLFF
>TRBV6-4|TRBJ2-7|15|.|TRBD2
TGTGCCAGCAGCGCCGAAGCGGGAGCGCCCTACGAGCAGTACTTC
CASSAEAGAPYEQYF
>TRBV29-1|TRBJ1-2|12|.|.
TGCAGCGTGAACACAGGGCGCTATGGCTACACCTTC
CSVNTGRYGYTF
>TRBV7-9|TRBJ1-2|15|.|.
TGTGCCAGCAGCCCCGGCGGGGCCATGGACTATGGCTACACCTTC
CASSPGGAMDYGYTF
>TRBV5-1|TRBJ2-1|13|.|.
TGCGCCAGCAGCTCAAAGGGGGTGGATGAGCAGTTCTTC
CASSSKGVDEQFF
>TRBV12-3/TRBV12-4|TRBJ1-6|13|.|TRBD1
TGTGCCAGCAGAGGACAGGATAATTCACCCCTCCACTTT
CASRGQDNSPLHF
>TRBV30|TRBJ2-7|14|few|TRBD2
TGTGCCTGGAGGGCCGGGGGGGCAGGGAACGAGCAGTACTTC
CAWRAGGAGNEQYF
>TRBV6-6|TRBJ2-5|21|.|TRBD2
TGTGCCAGCAGTCCGAGGCAGAAGGGACTAGCGGGAGGGAGACTCCAAGAGACCCAGTACTTC
CASSPRQKGLAGGRLQETQYF
>TRBV11-2|TRBJ1-6|16|.|TRBD1
TGTGCCAGCAGCTTAACACACGGACAGGGTCGATCACCCCTCCACTTT
CASSLTHGQGRSPLHF
>TRBV29-1|TRBJ1-2|14|.|.
TGCAGCGTTGGTTCGGGAGGATCTAACTATGGCTACACCTTC
CSVGSGGSNYGYTF
>TRBV28|TRBJ1-5|16|.|TRBD1
TGTGCCAGCAGTTTCCAACAGGGGGGGAATGATCAGCCCCAGCATTTT
CASSFQQGGNDQPQHF
>TRBV15|TRBJ2-7|14|.|TRBD2
TGTGCCACCAGCAGGACTAGCGGGGACTACGAGCAGTACTTC
CATSRTSGDYEQYF
>TRBV29-1|TRBJ1-1|12|.|TRBD1
TGCAGCGTAGGGACAGGGAACACTGAAGCTTTCTTT
CSVGTGNTEAFF
>TRBV5-1|TRBJ2-5|14|.|.
TGCGCCAGCAGCGGGAGCGTCCCAATGGAGACCCAGTACTTC
CASSGSVPMETQYF
>TRBV6-5|TRBJ2-6|14|.|.
TGTGCCGCCAGCAGGTCCTCTGGGGCCAACGTCCTGACTTTC
CAASRSSGANVLTF
>TRBV28|TRBJ2-4|17|.|.
TGTGCCAGCAGTACGATAGGGGGGGGAGCGGCCAAAAACATTCAGTACTTC
CASSTIGGGAAKNIQYF
>TRBV4-2|TRBJ2-3|16|.|.
TGTGCCAGCAGCATGGGCCTCATTCGTCGCACAGATACGCAGTATTTT
CASSMGLIRRTDTQYF
>TRBV12-3/TRBV12-4|TRBJ2-5|12|.|TRBD2
TGTGCCAGCAGTGAGCGGGGGGAGACCCAGTACTTC
CASSERGETQYF
>TRBV28|TRBJ2-1|16|once|TRBD2
TGTGCCAGCAGTTCCCCTAGCGGGGGGCCATACAATGAGCAGTTCTTC
CASSSPSGGPYNEQFF
>TRBV23-1|TRBJ1-5|10|.|.
TGCGCCCCATCAAATGTTGCCCAGCATTTT
CAPSNVAQHF
>TRBV6-5|TRBJ1-1|16|.|TRBD1
TGTGCCAGCAGTTACTCGATGAACAGGGGGCACACTGAAGCTTTCTTT
CASSYSMNRGHTEAFF
>TRBV19|TRBJ1-6|14|.|TRBD1
TGTGCCAGTAGACTGACAGGGTTGGGGTCACCCCTCCACTTT
CASRLTGLGSPLHF
>TRBV5-6|TRBJ1-2|15|once|.
TGTGCCAGCAGCTTGTTGTCAGGAGGGTCCTATGGCTACACCTTC
CASSLLSGGSYGYTF
>TRBV15|TRBJ2-3|17|.|TRBD1
TGTGCCACCAGCAGCAGGTCCCTAGACAGGGGGTCAGATACGCAGTATTTT
CATSSRSLDRGSDTQYF
>TRBV12-3/TRBV12-4|TRBJ1-1|11|once|TRBD1
TGTGCCAGCAGACAAGACAGGGCTGCTTTCTTT
CASRQDRAAFF
>TRBV6-6|TRBJ2-7|15|.|.
TGTGCCAGCAGTTACGGGGGTAGCCTGGGGGGCGAGCAGTACTTC
CASSYGGSLGGEQYF
>TRBV10-3|TRBJ2-5|18|.|.
TGTGCCATCAGTGAGTCTCTCGGTGGGCAGGGGCGCCAAGAGACCCAGTACTTC
CAISESLGGQGRQETQYF
>TRBV9|TRBJ1-2|15|.|.
TGTGCCAGCAGCGCAAAGGGGGACGGGGTTTATGGCTACACCTTC
CASSAKGDGVYGYTF
>TRBV4-1|TRBJ2-7|15|.|.
TGCGCCAGCAGCCAAGAACCCGGGAGCTCCTACGAGCAGTACTTC
CASSQEPGSSYEQYF